The 22 T cell receptor beta chains below come from one sample, sequenced in a study of blood T cell repertoires in COVID-19. Sequencing used immunoSEQ multiplex PCR; TCRdb keeps in-frame clones, though not all of them. Of approximately 240,000 clones listed, less than 85% are singletons. Sequenced sample: peripheral blood. The receptors were gathered from a woman older than 75 with active or convalescent COVID-19.

The genes are TRBV2 and TRBJ1-4; D uncertain. Germline V lookup: CDR1 SNHLY, CDR2 FYNNEI. The CDR3 runs to 13 residues. Trimming cost V 7 bases and J 6 bases, with 12 bases left between them. CDR3 in DNA: TGTGCCAGCATCTATGGAGTTGATGAAAAACTGTTTTTT. It encodes CASIYGVDEKLFF.

The V and J genes are TRBV20-1 and TRBJ1-6; D is unresolved. The CDR3 extends over 11 amino acids. Germline CDR1 and CDR2: DFQATT and SNEGSKA (reference sequence). Trimming stripped 6 bases from V and 9 bases from J, with 9 bases between. This CDR3 is CSATPLSPLHF. The CDR3 DNA follows: TGCAGTGCAACACCCCTTTCACCCCTCCACTTT.

CDR3 region: CASSPSGGTYEQYF. CDR3 in DNA: TGTGCCAGTAGTCCTAGCGGGGGAACCTACGAGCAGTACTTC. The J gene is TRBJ2-7, the V gene TRBV19, with 10 bases that match TRBD2. V was clipped by 5 bases and J by 2 bases; unmatched bases: 3. Germline V gene data show CDR1 as LNHDA and CDR2 as SQIVND (reference sequence). There are 14 residues in the CDR3.

This clone occurred once. J is TRBJ1-2 and V is TRBV3-1 (or the pseudogene TRBV3-2), with 9 bases that match TRBD1. The CDR3 extends over 14 amino acids. V lost 5 bases to trimming and J lost 8 bases; unmatched junction nucleotides: 9. CDR1 is LGHDT, CDR2 YNNKEL, per germline (reference sequence). The CDR3 spells CASSSKDRGGGYTF. DNA for the CDR3: TGTGCCAGCAGCTCGAAGGACAGGGGAGGCGGCTACACCTTC.

This chain uses TRBV10-3 with TRBJ1-6; the D gene is possibly TRBD1 (6 bases). Germline CDR1 reads ENHRY; CDR2 reads SYGVKD. The CDR3 runs to 15 residues. Trimming removed 6 bases at V and 6 bases at J, with 15 bases between. The CDR3 coding sequence is TGTGCCATCAGCTCAGGGGTTAGGGGTAATTCACCCCTCCACTTT. As protein: CAISSGVRGNSPLHF.

This clone appeared a few times. This chain joins TRBV21-1 and TRBJ2-7; the table names TRBD1, a call not compared with the DNA. TRBV21-1 is a pseudogene locus. The CDR3 is made up of 14 amino acids. As DNA, the CDR3 is TGTGCCAGCAGCAAAGGACAGGGGGCGAAGGAGCAGTACTTC. Its protein is CASSKGQGAKEQYF.

The chain combines TRBV5-5 with TRBJ2-5, with 8 bases matching TRBD1. Germline V lookup: CDR1 SGHKS, CDR2 YYEKEE (reference sequence). V was pared by 4 bases and J by 2 bases, with 4 bases of the junction left unmatched. The CDR3 has 14 amino acids. The CDR3 loop is CASSRQGLQETQYF. The CDR3 DNA reads TGTGCCAGCAGCCGACAGGGGCTACAAGAGACCCAGTACTTC.

The J gene is TRBJ1-2, the V gene TRBV4-2, with a tentative D call TRBD1 (5 bases). The CDR3 extends over 15 amino acids. Germline CDR1 LGHNA, CDR2 YNFKEQ. The V end lost 0 bases, the J end lost 6 bases, and 14 bases lay between the germline ends. DNA of the CDR3: TGTGCCAGCAGCCAAGACAGGGTGGAATACGATGGCTACACCTTC. Its protein is CASSQDRVEYDGYTF.

The CDR3 is CAWSTSTGELFF. CDR3 DNA: TGTGCCTGGAGTACTTCCACCGGGGAGCTGTTTTTT. This chain uses TRBV30 with TRBJ2-2; no clear D gene. The ends were cut back, 2 bases at V and 4 bases at J, with 5 bases in the middle. The germline V gene encodes CDR1 GTSNPN and CDR2 SVGIG (reference sequence). This CDR3 comprises 12 residues.

This clone came up a few times. V and J are TRBV5-1 and TRBJ1-1; D unclear. Trimming took 0 bases from V and 1 from J, leaving 4 bases between them. There are 13 residues in the CDR3. Germline CDR1 and CDR2: SGHRS and YFSETQ. CDR3: CASSLEPNTEAFF. CDR3 in DNA: TGCGCCAGCAGCTTGGAGCCGAACACTGAAGCTTTCTTT. The entire variable domain, with the rest obtained from reference TRBV5-1 and TRBJ1-1, is as follows: KAGVTQTPRYLIKTRGQQVTLSCSPISGHRSVSWYQQTPGQGLQFLFEYFSETQRNKGNFPGRFSGRQFSNSRSEMNVSTLELGDSALYLCASSLEPNTEAFFGQGTRLTVV.

The V gene is TRBV6-5, the J gene TRBJ2-7, with TRBD1 identical over 7 bases. The germline CDR1 and CDR2 sequences are MNHEY and SVGAGI. The ends lost 8 bases at V and 4 bases at J; junction bases unmatched: 11. The CDR3 runs 14 residues. Written as DNA, the CDR3 is TGTGCCAGCCGACCTCGAGACAGGGTGTACGAGCAGTACTTC. Protein sequence: CASRPRDRVYEQYF.

Comments on this clone: A read error may produce the germline difference seen at one junction end. The V call is TRBV5-1, the J call TRBJ2-1; D remains ambiguous. The length of the CDR3 is 12 residues. Per the germline V gene, CDR1 is SGHRS and CDR2 is YFSETQ. CDR3 amino acids: CASSPVGDSPVF. The CDR3 DNA sequence: TGCGCCAGCAGCCCCGTAGGAGATTCCCCGGTCTTC.

The V gene is TRBV19, the J gene TRBJ1-5, with D perhaps matching TRBD1 (6 bases). This CDR3 has 17 amino acids. With 2 bases removed from V and 0 bases from J, the gap between germline ends came to 14 bases. CDR1 LNHDA and CDR2 SQIVND come from the germline V gene (reference sequence). This CDR3 is CASSIYSGDYSNQPQHF. The CDR3 DNA reads as TGTGCCAGTAGTATATATTCAGGGGATTATAGCAATCAGCCCCAGCATTTT.

This clone was seen a handful of times. The rearrangement links TRBV6-1 to TRBJ1-5; D is unresolved. V dropped 2 bases and J dropped 0 bases, with 8 bases sitting between them. Germline-derived CDR1 and CDR2 are MNHNS and SASEGT. The CDR3 has 15 amino acids. The CDR3: CASSERTRSNQPQHF. Here the CDR3 DNA reads TGTGCCAGCAGTGAACGAACACGTAGCAATCAGCCCCAGCATTTT.

The chain uses TRBV11-2 and TRBJ1-3, with no clear D. There are 14 residues in the CDR3. The ends were cut back, 4 bases at V and 7 bases at J, with 14 bases in the middle. CDR1 is SGHAT and CDR2 is FQNNGV in the germline V gene. The CDR3 spells CASSYSITGNTIYF. For the CDR3, the DNA is TGTGCCAGCAGCTATAGCATCACGGGTAACACCATATATTTT.

V usage is TRBV2 and J usage is TRBJ2-3; perhaps TRBD2 as D (6 bases). CDR1 and CDR2 (germline): SNHLY, FYNNEI. CDR3 length equals 14 residues. Trimming cost V 9 bases and J 2 bases, with 15 bases left between them. CDR3 sequence (DNA): TGTGCCAGTCATTTGGGACTCGACACAGATACGCAGTATTTT. This codes for CASHLGLDTDTQYF. The full variable domain, its missing parts supplied by reference TRBV2 and TRBJ2-3, is EPEVTQTPSHQVTQMGQEVILRCVPISNHLYFYWYRQILGQKVEFLVSFYNNEISEKSEIFDDQFSVERPDGSNFTLKIRSTKLEDSAMYFCASHLGLDTDTQYFGPGTRLTVL.

This clone was counted once. The chain is built from TRBV9 and TRBJ2-1; D not certain. Trimming removed 0 bases at V and 9 bases at J, with 10 bases between. Germline CDR1 and CDR2: SGDLS and YYNGEE. CDR3 length: 13 residues. In DNA, the CDR3 is TGTGCCAGCAGCGTAGCCCCAAATAGTGAGCAGTTCTTC. It translates to CASSVAPNSEQFF.

This sequence joins TRBV21-1 and TRBJ1-6; the table's D call of TRBD1 was not tested on the DNA. TRBV21-1 is shown as a pseudogene. The CDR3 has 18 residues. CDR3 amino acids: CASSTKLGRTASNSPLHF. The CDR3 DNA reads as TGTGCCAGCAGCACAAAGTTGGGCCGTACCGCTTCAAATTCACCCCTCCACTTT.

V gene TRBV4-1 combines with J gene TRBJ1-2; D not certain. The V gene lost 2 bases and the J gene lost 3 bases, with 13 bases spanning the gap. Germline V CDR1 and CDR2: MGHRA, YSYEKL. The CDR3 contains 15 residues. The CDR3 bases are TGCGCCAGCAGCCAAATACCAACAAATTACTATGGCTACACCTTC. This gives the protein CASSQIPTNYYGYTF.

The chain has TRBV6-1 and TRBJ1-2, with 9 positions matching TRBD1. V lost 3 bases and J lost 2; bases outside the gene matches: 13. Germline loops: CDR1 MNHNS, CDR2 SASEGT. This CDR3 region has 18 residues. CDR3 loop: CASSESGTGMLLNYGYTF. CDR3 DNA sequence: TGTGCCAGCAGTGAGTCCGGGACAGGGATGCTTTTAAACTATGGCTACACCTTC.

The rearrangement uses TRBV19 and TRBJ1-2; weak D call: TRBD1 (5 bases). This CDR3 comprises 12 residues. Germline assignment: CDR1 LNHDA and CDR2 SQIVND (reference sequence). Deletions cut 5 bases from V and 3 bases from J, with 7 bases between. The chain's CDR3 is CASSSRDYGYTF. The CDR3 region has the DNA TGTGCCAGTAGTTCCAGGGACTATGGCTACACCTTC.

This chain links TRBV6-1 with TRBJ2-7; D is undetermined. Trimming took 0 bases from V and 6 from J, leaving 18 bases between them. This CDR3 is 16 amino acids long. In germline, CDR1 is MNHNS, CDR2 SASEGT. The CDR3 sequence: CASSEALSLGSREQYF. The CDR3 DNA reads as TGTGCCAGCAGTGAAGCGCTAAGTTTGGGCAGCCGCGAGCAGTACTTC.